This T cell receptor (beta chain) comes out of a study of cytomegalovirus exposure and HLA in healthy donors. Study-wide points: An analysis done earlier found most TCR beta V segments productive about 90% or about 30% of the time.

As concerns this clone: What it binds is not known.

The CDR3 contains 18 residues. 13 Jbeta primers and 60 Vbeta primers were used for the PCR. The protocol was immunoSEQ multiplex PCR, while the TCRdb copy is restricted to in-frame clones and leaves out a portion. The data show 150,000 to 160,000 clones, with about 80% seen just once and more than 6.5% held by the top ten. The clonotype comes from a woman aged 45-65 years in good health and CMV-seropositive. This rearrangement joins TRBV21-1 to TRBJ1-4. TRBV21-1 is shown as a pseudogene. The sequencing input was PBMCs. The CDR3 loop is CASSKGARRGATNEKLFF. As DNA, the CDR3 is TGTGCCAGCAGCAAAGGGGCACGGCGGGGTGCAACTAATGAAAAACTGTTTTTT.